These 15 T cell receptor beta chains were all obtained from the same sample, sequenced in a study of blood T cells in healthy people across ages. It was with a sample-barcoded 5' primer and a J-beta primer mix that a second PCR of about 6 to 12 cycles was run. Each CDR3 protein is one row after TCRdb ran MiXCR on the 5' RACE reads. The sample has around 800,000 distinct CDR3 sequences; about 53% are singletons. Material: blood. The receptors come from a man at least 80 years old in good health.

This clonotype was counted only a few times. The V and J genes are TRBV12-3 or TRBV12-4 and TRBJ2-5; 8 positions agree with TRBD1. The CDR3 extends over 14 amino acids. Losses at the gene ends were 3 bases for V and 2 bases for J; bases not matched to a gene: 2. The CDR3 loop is CASSFRTGQETQYF. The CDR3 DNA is TGTGCCAGCAGTTTTCGGACAGGGCAAGAGACCCAGTACTTC.

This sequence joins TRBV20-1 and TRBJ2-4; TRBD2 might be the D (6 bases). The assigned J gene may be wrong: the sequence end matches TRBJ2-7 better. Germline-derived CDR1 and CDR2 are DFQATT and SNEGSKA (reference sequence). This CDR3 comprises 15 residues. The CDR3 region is CSAPRRLARKGEQYF. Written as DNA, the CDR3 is TGCAGTGCTCCCAGGCGGCTAGCGAGGAAAGGCGAGCAGTACTTC.

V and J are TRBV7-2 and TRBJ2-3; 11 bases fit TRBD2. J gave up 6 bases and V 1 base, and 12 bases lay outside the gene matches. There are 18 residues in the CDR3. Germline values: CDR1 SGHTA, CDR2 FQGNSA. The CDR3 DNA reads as TGTGCCAGCAGCTTAGTTTCTCGGACTAGCGGGCTCTCGGATACGCAGTATTTT. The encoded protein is CASSLVSRTSGLSDTQYF. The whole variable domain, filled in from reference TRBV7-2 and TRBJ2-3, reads GAGVSQSPSNKVTEKGKDVELRCDPISGHTALYWYRQSLGQGLEFLIYFQGNSAPDKSGLPSDRFSAERTGGSVSTLTIQRTQQEDSAVYLCASSLVSRTSGLSDTQYFGPGTRLTVL.

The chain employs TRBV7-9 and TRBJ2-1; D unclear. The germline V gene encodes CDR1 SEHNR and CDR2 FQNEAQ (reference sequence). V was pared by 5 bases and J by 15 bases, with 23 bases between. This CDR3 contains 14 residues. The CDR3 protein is CASSPTKLPPVSFF. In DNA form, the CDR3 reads TGTGCCAGCAGCCCAACAAAACTTCCTCCGGTTTCGTTCTTC.

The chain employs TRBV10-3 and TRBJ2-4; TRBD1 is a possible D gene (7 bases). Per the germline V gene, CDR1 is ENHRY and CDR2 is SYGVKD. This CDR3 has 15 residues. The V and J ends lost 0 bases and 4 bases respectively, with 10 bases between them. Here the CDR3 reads CAISESPGGKNIQYF. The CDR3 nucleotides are TGTGCCATCAGTGAGTCCCCAGGGGGGAAAAACATTCAGTACTTC.

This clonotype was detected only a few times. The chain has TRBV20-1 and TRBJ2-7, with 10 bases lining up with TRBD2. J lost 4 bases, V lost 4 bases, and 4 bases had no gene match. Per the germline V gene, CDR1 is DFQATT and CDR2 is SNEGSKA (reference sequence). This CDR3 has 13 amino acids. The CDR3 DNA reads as TGCAGTGCTAAGGGACTAGCGACGTACGAGCAGTACTTC. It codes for CSAKGLATYEQYF.

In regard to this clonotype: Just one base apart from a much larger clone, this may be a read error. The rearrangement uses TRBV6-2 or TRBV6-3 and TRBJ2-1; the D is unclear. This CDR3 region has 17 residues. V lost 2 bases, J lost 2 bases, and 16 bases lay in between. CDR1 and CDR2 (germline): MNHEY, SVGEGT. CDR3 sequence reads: CASSYVAEGPAYNEQFF. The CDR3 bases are TGTGCCAGCAGTTACGTTGCGGAAGGGCCTGCCTACAATGAGCAGTTCTTC.

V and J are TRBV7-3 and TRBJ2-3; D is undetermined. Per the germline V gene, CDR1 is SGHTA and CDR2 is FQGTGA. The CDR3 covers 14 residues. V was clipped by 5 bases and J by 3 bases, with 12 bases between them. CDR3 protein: CASSPALITDTQYF. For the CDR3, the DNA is TGTGCCAGCAGCCCAGCATTGATTACAGATACGCAGTATTTT.

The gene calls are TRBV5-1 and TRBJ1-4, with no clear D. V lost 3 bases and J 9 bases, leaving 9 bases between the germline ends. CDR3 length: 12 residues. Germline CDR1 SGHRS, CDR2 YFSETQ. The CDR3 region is CASSSDWKKLFF. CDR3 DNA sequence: TGCGCCAGCAGCTCCGATTGGAAAAAACTGTTTTTT. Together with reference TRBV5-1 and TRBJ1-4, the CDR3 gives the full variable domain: KAGVTQTPRYLIKTRGQQVTLSCSPISGHRSVSWYQQTPGQGLQFLFEYFSETQRNKGNFPGRFSGRQFSNSRSEMNVSTLELGDSALYLCASSSDWKKLFFGSGTQLSVL.

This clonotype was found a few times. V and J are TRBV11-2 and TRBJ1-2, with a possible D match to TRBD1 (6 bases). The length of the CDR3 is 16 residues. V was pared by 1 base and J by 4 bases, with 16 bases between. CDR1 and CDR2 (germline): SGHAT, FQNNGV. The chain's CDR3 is CASSLVLGRGAYGYTF. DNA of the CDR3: TGTGCCAGCAGCTTAGTCCTCGGGAGGGGGGCCTATGGCTACACCTTC.

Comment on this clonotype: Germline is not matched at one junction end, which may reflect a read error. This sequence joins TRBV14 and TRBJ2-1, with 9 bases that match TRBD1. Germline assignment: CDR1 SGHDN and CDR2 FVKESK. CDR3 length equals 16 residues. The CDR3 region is CASSQAPGQGDNERFF. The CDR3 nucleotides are TGTGCCAGCAGCCAAGCTCCGGGACAGGGTGACAATGAGCGGTTCTTC.

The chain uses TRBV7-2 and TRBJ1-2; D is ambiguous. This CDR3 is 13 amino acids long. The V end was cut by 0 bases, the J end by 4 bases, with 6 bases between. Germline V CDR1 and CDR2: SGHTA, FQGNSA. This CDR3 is CASSLAGLYGYTF. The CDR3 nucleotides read TGTGCCAGCAGCTTAGCCGGGCTCTATGGCTACACCTTC.

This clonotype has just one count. CDR3 nucleotides: TGTGCCAGCAGCTTAGTAAGTGGACCCCTTGGAGAGACCCAGTACTTC. It yields the protein CASSLVSGPLGETQYF. The chain links TRBV13 to TRBJ2-5; D unclear. CDR1 is PRHDT and CDR2 is FYEKMQ in the germline V gene (reference sequence). This CDR3 spans 16 amino acids. V gave up 1 base and J gave up 4 bases, with 16 bases separating them.

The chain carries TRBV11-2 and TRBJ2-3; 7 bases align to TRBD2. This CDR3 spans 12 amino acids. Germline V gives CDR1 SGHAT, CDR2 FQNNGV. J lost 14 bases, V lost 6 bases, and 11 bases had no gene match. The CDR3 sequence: CASSPRSSGLYF. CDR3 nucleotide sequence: TGTGCCAGCAGTCCCAGATCTAGCGGCTTGTATTTT. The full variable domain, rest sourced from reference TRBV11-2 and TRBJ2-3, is EAGVAQSPRYKIIEKRQSVAFWCNPISGHATLYWYQQILGQGPKLLIQFQNNGVVDDSQLPKDRFSAERLKGVDSTLKIQPAKLEDSAVYLCASSPRSSGLYFGPGTRLTVL.

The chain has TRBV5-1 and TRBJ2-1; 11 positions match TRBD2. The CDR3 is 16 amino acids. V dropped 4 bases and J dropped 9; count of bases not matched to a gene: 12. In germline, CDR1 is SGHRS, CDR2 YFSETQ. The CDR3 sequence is CASSPVSGRASSEQFF. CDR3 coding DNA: TGCGCCAGCAGCCCGGTTAGCGGGAGGGCCTCTAGTGAGCAGTTCTTC.